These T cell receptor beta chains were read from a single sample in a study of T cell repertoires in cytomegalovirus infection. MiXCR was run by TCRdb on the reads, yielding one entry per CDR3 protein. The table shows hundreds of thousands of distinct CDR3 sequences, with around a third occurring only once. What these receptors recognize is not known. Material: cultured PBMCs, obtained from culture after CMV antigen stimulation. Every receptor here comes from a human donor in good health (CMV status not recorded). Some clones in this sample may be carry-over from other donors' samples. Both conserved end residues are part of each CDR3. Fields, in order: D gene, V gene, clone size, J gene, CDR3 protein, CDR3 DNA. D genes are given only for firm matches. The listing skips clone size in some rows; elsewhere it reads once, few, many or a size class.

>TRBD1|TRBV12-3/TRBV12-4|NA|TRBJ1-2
CASSLKGAGYGYTF
TGTGCCAGCAGTTTGAAGGGGGCAGGGTATGGCTACACCTTC
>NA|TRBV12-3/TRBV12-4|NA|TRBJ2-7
CASSLRAGAYEQYF
TGTGCCAGCAGTTTACGGGCAGGGGCCTACGAGCAGTACTTC
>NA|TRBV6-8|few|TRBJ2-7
CASRAGQSYEQYF
TGTGCCAGCAGGGCAGGACAGTCCTACGAGCAGTACTTC
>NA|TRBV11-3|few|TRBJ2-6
CASSLEVGANVLTF
TGTGCCAGCAGCTTAGAAGTTGGGGCCAACGTCCTGACTTTC
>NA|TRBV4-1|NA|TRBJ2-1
CASSPRGNNEQFF
TGCGCCAGCAGCCCTCGGGGGAACAATGAGCAGTTCTTC
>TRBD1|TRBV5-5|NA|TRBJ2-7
CASSPGQGYDEQYF
TGTGCCAGCAGCCCGGGACAGGGGTACGACGAGCAGTACTTC
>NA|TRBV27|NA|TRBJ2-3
CASGGNTDTQYF
TGTGCCAGCGGAGGGAACACAGATACGCAGTATTTT
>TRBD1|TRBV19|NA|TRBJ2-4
CASRHTGGNENIQYF
TGTGCCAGTAGGCATACAGGGGGCAACGAAAACATTCAGTACTTC
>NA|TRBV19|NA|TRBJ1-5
CASSLGRSRYSNQPQHF
TGTGCCAGTAGTCTAGGACGGAGCCGGTATAGCAATCAGCCCCAGCATTTT
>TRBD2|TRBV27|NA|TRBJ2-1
CASSQGGGRANFWRNEQFF
TGTGCCAGCAGTCAGGGGGGCGGGAGGGCGAACTTTTGGAGGAATGAGCAGTTCTTC
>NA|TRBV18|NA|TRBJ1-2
CASSPADHIYGYTF
TGTGCCAGCTCTCCCGCGGATCACATCTATGGCTACACCTTC
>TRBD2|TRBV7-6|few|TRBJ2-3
CASSLEGSGIWDTQYF
TGTGCCAGCAGCTTAGAGGGTAGCGGGATATGGGATACGCAGTATTTT
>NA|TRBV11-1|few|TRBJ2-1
CASSLAGGTGEQFF
TGTGCCAGCAGCTTAGCAGGCGGGACCGGTGAGCAGTTCTTC
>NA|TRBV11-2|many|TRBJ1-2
CASSSTASRNYGYTF
TGTGCCAGCAGCTCCACGGCGTCCCGAAACTATGGCTACACCTTC
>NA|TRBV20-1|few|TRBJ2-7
CSARDPRGSSEQYF
TGCAGTGCTAGAGATCCCAGGGGCTCCTCCGAGCAGTACTTC
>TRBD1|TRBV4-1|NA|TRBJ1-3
CASSNRGDGNTIYF
TGCGCCAGCAGCAACAGGGGGGATGGAAACACCATATATTTT
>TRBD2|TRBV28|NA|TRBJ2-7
CASSPPPGTRAGTSGGLSSYEQYF
TGTGCCAGCAGTCCCCCCCCGGGGACACGAGCCGGGACTAGCGGGGGACTCAGCTCCTACGAGCAGTACTTC
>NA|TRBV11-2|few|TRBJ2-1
CASSLNVGYEQFF
TGTGCCAGCAGCTTAAATGTGGGCTATGAGCAGTTCTTC
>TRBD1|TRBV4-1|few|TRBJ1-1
CASSPGQGAADTEAFF
TGCGCCAGCAGCCCTGGACAGGGGGCTGCGGACACTGAAGCTTTCTTT
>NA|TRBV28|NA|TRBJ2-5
CASNRDSQETQYF
TGTGCCAGCAACCGAGACAGCCAAGAGACCCAGTACTTC
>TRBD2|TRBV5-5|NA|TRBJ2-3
CASSLYAGASADTQYF
TGTGCCAGCAGCTTGTATGCGGGAGCCTCGGCAGATACGCAGTATTTT
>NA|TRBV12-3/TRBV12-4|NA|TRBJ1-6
CASSFGANSPLHF
TGTGCCAGCAGTTTCGGGGCTAATTCACCCCTCCACTTT
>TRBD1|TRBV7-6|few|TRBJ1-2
CASSAWTGDGYTF
TGTGCCAGCAGCGCCTGGACAGGGGACGGCTACACCTTC
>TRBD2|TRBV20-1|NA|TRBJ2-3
CSAEPGLDRTDTQYF
TGCAGTGCCGAGCCGGGACTAGATCGCACAGATACGCAGTATTTT
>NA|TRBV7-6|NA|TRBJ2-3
CASSFFSTDTQYF
TGTGCCAGCAGCTTTTTTAGCACAGATACGCAGTATTTT
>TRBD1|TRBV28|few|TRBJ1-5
CASSYPGAGGHNQPQHF
TGTGCCAGCAGTTACCCAGGTGCAGGGGGTCACAATCAGCCCCAGCATTTT
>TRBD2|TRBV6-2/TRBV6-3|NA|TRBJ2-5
CASMREGLKTQYF
TGTGCCAGCATGCGGGAGGGCCTGAAGACCCAGTACTTC
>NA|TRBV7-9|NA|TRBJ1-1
CASSLAGEGTEAFF
TGTGCCAGCAGCTTAGCGGGTGAGGGCACTGAAGCTTTCTTT